The present T cell receptor (beta chain) was sequenced within a study of blood T cell repertoires in COVID-19. Study-wide background: The origin of the acute and convalescent COVID-19 samples was the United States, Italy and Spain. Nucleic acid was either cDNA or gDNA, and it came from T cells, B-cell-depleted T cells, or PBMCs.

CDR3 length equals 16 residues. Unmatched junction bases numbered 13, after V lost 5 bases and J lost 6 bases. CDR1 is SGHAT and CDR2 is FQNNGV in the germline V gene. Per the authors' pipeline: Reference gene primer amplification gave estimated nucleated cell counts. The data were produced by immunoSEQ multiplex PCR, yet TCRdb's version contains in-frame clones alone and is incomplete. D and trimming come from the DNA, and the V and J calls and clone size come from that table. The sample holds 130,000 or so clones; about four fifths are singletons and the top ten take 12%. This chain joins TRBV11-2 and TRBJ1-1; 9 bases map to TRBD1. Material for sequencing was peripheral blood. The receptor's source is a woman in her sixties or seventies with acute or convalescent COVID-19. The CDR3 DNA reads as TGTGCCAGCAGCCCACAAACCGGACAGGGGCGCGCTGAAGCTTTCTTT. Translating gives CASSPQTGQGRAEAFF.